What follows are 17 T cell receptor beta chains derived from one specimen sequenced in a study of PD-L1 blockade in urothelial cancer. Libraries were prepared by immunoSEQ multiplex PCR; TCRdb keeps only in-frame clonotypes and omits some of them. Of about 84,000 clones listed, roughly 82% were seen once; the top ten hold 9.5%. The material sequenced was PBMCs, taken around atezolizumab (anti-PD-L1) treatment. Receptor source: a man between 65 and 85 years old with urothelial cancer.

The rearrangement uses TRBV18 and TRBJ1-1, with D unclear. Germline loops: CDR1 KGHSH, CDR2 LQKENI. V dropped 2 bases and J dropped 1 base, with 11 bases sitting between them. The CDR3 loop spans 15 amino acids. CDR3 region: CASSPFSVRNTEAFF. CDR3 sequence (DNA): TGTGCCAGCTCACCATTCTCAGTCCGGAACACTGAAGCTTTCTTT.

V is TRBV11-2 and J is TRBJ2-1; 10 nucleotides line up with TRBD2. Trimming at V came to 0 bases and at J to 4 bases, leaving 12 bases not matched to a gene. CDR3 length equals 19 residues. Germline CDR1 SGHAT, CDR2 FQNNGV. In DNA, the CDR3 is TGTGCCAGCAGCTTAGAAGTATTAGGAGGACTAGCGGCTTACAATGAGCAGTTCTTC. Protein: CASSLEVLGGLAAYNEQFF.

The chain employs TRBV19 and TRBJ2-5, with 13 bases aligning to TRBD2. Germline loops: CDR1 LNHDA, CDR2 SQIVND (reference sequence). The length of the CDR3 is 14 residues. V dropped 8 bases and J dropped 5; count of bases not matched to a gene: 5. CDR3 sequence reads: CASGLAGAGETQYF. The CDR3 nucleotides read TGTGCCAGTGGACTAGCGGGGGCCGGGGAGACCCAGTACTTC.

V gene TRBV6-5 combines with J gene TRBJ1-2, with D perhaps TRBD1 (6 bases). Germline values: CDR1 MNHEY, CDR2 SVGAGI. This CDR3 comprises 13 residues. Trimming took off 6 bases at V and 4 bases at J, with 12 bases between the two ends. The CDR3 DNA reads as TGTGCCAGCAGACCCGGACAGTTCTATGGCTACACCTTC. Protein product: CASRPGQFYGYTF.

In regard to this clone: An end of the junction does not agree with germline; a read error may underlie this. CDR3 nucleotide sequence: TGTGCCAGCAGTTTAGGGACTGCTGCGGAGACCCAGTACTTC. Amino acid sequence: CASSLGTAAETQYF. The chain is built from TRBV7-9 and TRBJ2-5; a possible D gene is TRBD2 (6 bases). The CDR3 consists of 14 residues. Germline V gives CDR1 SEHNR, CDR2 FQNEAQ (reference sequence).

V usage is TRBV5-6 and J usage is TRBJ1-6; a possible D gene is TRBD1 (5 bases). V was clipped by 2 bases and J by 9 bases, with 12 bases between them. Germline V gives CDR1 SGHDT, CDR2 YYEEEE. The CDR3 totals 14 residues. The CDR3 loop reads CASSLLRGGSPLHF. The CDR3 coding sequence is TGTGCCAGCAGCTTACTACGGGGGGGTTCACCCCTCCACTTT.

The rearrangement joins TRBV19 to TRBJ2-3; D not resolved. The CDR3 length is 13 residues. V lost 2 bases and J 5 bases, leaving 8 bases between the germline ends. Germline lookup yields CDR1 LNHDA and CDR2 SQIVND (reference sequence). CDR3 bases: TGTGCCAGTAGTATATCCCCTAGAGATACGCAGTATTTT. Its protein is CASSISPRDTQYF.

The count of this clone is one. Here the CDR3 DNA reads TGTGCCAGCAGCCCCCTGGGGACTAGCGGGAGTAGTGCAGATACGCAGTATTTT. Residues: CASSPLGTSGSSADTQYF. This chain links TRBV7-8 with TRBJ2-3; 14 nucleotides line up with TRBD2. With V trimmed by 5 bases and J by 4 bases, 11 bases remained unmatched. The CDR3 is 18 amino acids. The germline CDR1 and CDR2 sequences are SGHVS and FQNEAQ.

The chain is built from TRBV6-5 and TRBJ2-2; 11 bases map to TRBD2. The CDR3 contains 15 residues. The germline V gene encodes CDR1 MNHEY and CDR2 SVGAGI. Losses at the gene ends were 5 bases for V and 5 bases for J; bases not matched to a gene: 4. CDR3 in DNA: TGTGCCAGCAGTGGGACTAGCGGTCAAACCGGGGAGCTGTTTTTT. Its protein is CASSGTSGQTGELFF.

This rearrangement joins TRBV12-5 to TRBJ1-2; D may be TRBD1 (5 bases). V was trimmed by 3 bases and J by 14 bases, leaving 16 bases between them. The length of the CDR3 is 12 residues. The germline gives CDR1 LGHNT, CDR2 FRNRAP. The CDR3 DNA is TGTGCTAGTGGTTTCGATCTGGGGGGAACTACCTTC. Translation: CASGFDLGGTTF.

The V gene is TRBV5-1, the J gene TRBJ1-6; D is perhaps TRBD1 (5 bases). The CDR3 contains 14 residues. The germline CDR1 and CDR2 sequences are SGHRS and YFSETQ. Trimming removed 4 bases from V and 6 bases from J, with 11 bases in between. Written as DNA, the CDR3 is TGCGCCAGCAGCCCGACAGAACTTAATTCACCCCTCCACTTT. This encodes CASSPTELNSPLHF. Together with reference TRBV5-1 and TRBJ1-6, the CDR3 gives the full variable domain: KAGVTQTPRYLIKTRGQQVTLSCSPISGHRSVSWYQQTPGQGLQFLFEYFSETQRNKGNFPGRFSGRQFSNSRSEMNVSTLELGDSALYLCASSPTELNSPLHFGNGTRLTVT.

V and J are TRBV19 and TRBJ2-7; TRBD1 agrees at 7 bases. This CDR3 is built from 14 residues. The J segment lost 6 bases and the V segment lost 3 bases, leaving 8 bases of the junction unmatched. Germline CDR1 and CDR2: LNHDA and SQIVND (reference sequence). The CDR3 nucleotides read TGTGCCAGTAGTATCCAGGTCCCAGGGGGCGAGCAGTACTTC. It is translated as CASSIQVPGGEQYF. Variable domain in full (rest from reference TRBV19 and TRBJ2-7): DGGITQSPKYLFRKEGQNVTLSCEQNLNHDAMYWYRQDPGQGLRLIYYSQIVNDFQKGDIAEGYSVSREKKESFPLTVTSAQKNPTAFYLCASSIQVPGGEQYFGPGTRLTVT.

This clone turned up a few times. The V and J genes are TRBV7-3 and TRBJ2-1, with 9 bases aligning to TRBD2. The V segment lost 10 bases and the J segment 6 bases; nucleotides outside the gene matches: 16. CDR1 is SGHTA, CDR2 FQGTGA, per germline. This CDR3 region has 16 residues. This CDR3 is CANILEKRGVGNEQFF. The CDR3 DNA follows: TGTGCCAACATACTAGAGAAGCGGGGGGTAGGCAATGAGCAGTTCTTC.

CDR3 region: CASSLSLGARTEAFF. DNA for the CDR3: TGTGCCAGCAGCTTATCCCTGGGGGCGAGGACTGAAGCTTTCTTT. The V gene is TRBV11-3, the J gene TRBJ1-1; TRBD1 is a possible D gene (6 bases). From germline, CDR1 is SGHNT and CDR2 YENEEA. Trimming stripped 2 bases from V and 5 bases from J, with 15 bases between. This CDR3 is built from 15 residues.

The rearrangement joins TRBV5-8 to TRBJ2-1, with 7 bases lining up with TRBD1. With 5 bases clipped from V and 5 bases from J, the junction kept 7 bases outside the gene matches. CDR1 and CDR2 from the germline V gene are SGHTS and YDEGEE. The CDR3 is 14 residues long. CDR3 in DNA: TGTGCCAGCAGAGTCGGGACAGCCGACAATGAGCAGTTCTTC. This sequence encodes CASRVGTADNEQFF.

The chain carries TRBV4-2 and TRBJ1-3; D is undetermined. Per germline, CDR1 LGHNA and CDR2 YNFKEQ. The CDR3 totals 14 residues. Deletions cut 1 base from V and 0 bases from J, with 4 bases between. The CDR3 nucleotides read TGTGCCAGCAGCCAAGTCGGCTCTGGAAACACCATATATTTT. Encoded protein: CASSQVGSGNTIYF.

This chain uses TRBV10-3 with TRBJ1-5; a possible D gene is TRBD1 (6 bases). Per the germline V gene, CDR1 is ENHRY and CDR2 is SYGVKD. The CDR3 sequence is 15 residues long. V was pared by 2 bases and J by 2 bases, with 10 bases between. CDR3: CAISEQGTGNQPQHF. CDR3 coding DNA: TGTGCCATCAGTGAGCAGGGGACGGGCAATCAGCCCCAGCATTTT.